This T cell receptor (beta chain) was obtained from a study of shared clonotypes between healthy human individuals. On the study more broadly: Donor ages ranged 18 to 49 years: a couple of women, three men. General study points: The low donor count limited represented genetic and exposure-history diversity.

Per germline, CDR1 SNHLY and CDR2 FYNNEI. The CDR3 is 12 amino acids. All donors were Caucasian adults living in Nashville, Tennessee. Concerning this clone itself: What it binds is unknown. A much more abundant neighbour one base away suggests this may be a read error.

Sequencing was performed with immunoSEQ multiplex PCR; in TCRdb, only in-frame clones are kept and a portion is missing. The sample yields about 470,000 clones, around 79% seen once. This sequence originates from a woman between 40 and 50 years old in good health. Some clones in this sample may be carry-over from other donors' samples. Sequencing was carried out using PBMCs. V and J are TRBV2 and TRBJ2-1; D not certain. CDR3 bases: TGTGCCAGCAGGCCCCCGTACAATGGGCAGTTCTTC. Amino acids: CASRPPYNGQFF.